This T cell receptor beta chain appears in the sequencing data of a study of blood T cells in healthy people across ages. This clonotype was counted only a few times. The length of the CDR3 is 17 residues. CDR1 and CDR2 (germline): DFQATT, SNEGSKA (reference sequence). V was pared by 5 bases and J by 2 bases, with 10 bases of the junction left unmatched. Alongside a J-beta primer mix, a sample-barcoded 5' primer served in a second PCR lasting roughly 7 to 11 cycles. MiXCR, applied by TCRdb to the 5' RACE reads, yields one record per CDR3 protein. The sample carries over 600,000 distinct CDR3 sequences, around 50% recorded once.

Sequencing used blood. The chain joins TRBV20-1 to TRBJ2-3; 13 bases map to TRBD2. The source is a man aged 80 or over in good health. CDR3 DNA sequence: TGCAGTGCTGGGGCTCACGGGACTAGCGGGATCACAGATACGCAGTATTTT. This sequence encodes CSAGAHGTSGITDTQYF.